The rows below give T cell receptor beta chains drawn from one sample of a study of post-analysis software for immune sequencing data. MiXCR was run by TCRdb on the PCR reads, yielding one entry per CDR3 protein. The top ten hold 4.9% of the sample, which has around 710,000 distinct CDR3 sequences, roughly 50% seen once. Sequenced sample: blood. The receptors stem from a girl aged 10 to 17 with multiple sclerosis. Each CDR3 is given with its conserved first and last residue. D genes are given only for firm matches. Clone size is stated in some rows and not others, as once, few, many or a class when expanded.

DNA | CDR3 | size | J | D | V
TGTGCCAGCAGCGTTCCCCGAGGCGGTACGCTCCAAGAGACCCAGTACTTC | CASSVPRGGTLQETQYF | - | TRBJ2-5 | - | TRBV7-9
TGTGCCAGCAGCTTAGACGGGCCTCGCACAGATACGCAGTATTTT | CASSLDGPRTDTQYF | - | TRBJ2-3 | - | TRBV7-2
TGCAGCGTTGTACAGTGGGTGAACACTGAAGCTTTCTTT | CSVVQWVNTEAFF | few | TRBJ1-1 | - | TRBV29-1
TGTGCCAGCAGGCCGGACACTGAAGCTTTCTTT | CASRPDTEAFF | - | TRBJ1-1 | - | TRBV6-1
TGCGCCAGCAGCTTGGTGGGCGGGGTACACAATGAGCAGTTCTTC | CASSLVGGVHNEQFF | few | TRBJ2-1 | - | TRBV5-1
TGCAGCCCCTTGAGAGACAATGAGCAGTTCTTC | CSPLRDNEQFF | - | TRBJ2-1 | - | TRBV29-1
TGCGCCAGCAGCCCGGCGGGACAGCAAGAGACCCAGTACTTC | CASSPAGQQETQYF | - | TRBJ2-5 | - | TRBV5-1
TGCAGCGTTAGGACAGCCAGAACCGGGGAGCTGTTTTTT | CSVRTARTGELFF | - | TRBJ2-2 | - | TRBV29-1
TGTGCCAGCAGAAACAGGGGTGCGAACATTCAGTACTTC | CASRNRGANIQYF | - | TRBJ2-4 | TRBD1 | TRBV12-3/TRBV12-4
TGTGCCAGTAGCATGAGTTCGGCGGGGCTCTCATTCTACGAGCAGTACTTC | CASSMSSAGLSFYEQYF | - | TRBJ2-7 | - | TRBV19
TGTGCCAGCAGTTTGAGTCTGGGGAAAGAGACCCAGTACTTC | CASSLSLGKETQYF | few | TRBJ2-5 | - | TRBV12-3/TRBV12-4
TGCGCCAGCAGCTTTGGACTCGAGAGCTCCTACAATGAGCAGTTCTTC | CASSFGLESSYNEQFF | - | TRBJ2-1 | - | TRBV5-1
TGTGCCAGCAATGAAGGGGACAGGAGATTTCCCCCCTACGAGCAGTACTTC | CASNEGDRRFPPYEQYF | - | TRBJ2-7 | TRBD1 | TRBV6-1
TGCGCCAGCAGCTTGGTGGCAGCTCACACAGATACGCAGTATTTT | CASSLVAAHTDTQYF | few | TRBJ2-3 | - | TRBV5-1
TGTGCCATCAGTGAGACGGACAACTACGAGCAGTACTTC | CAISETDNYEQYF | - | TRBJ2-7 | - | TRBV10-3
TGTGCCAGCAGCTTCCCGGGACCCTTGAAGACTGAAGCTTTCTTT | CASSFPGPLKTEAFF | - | TRBJ1-1 | - | TRBV5-6
TGTGCCAGCACCAAGACCGGGACAGGGGGTTACAATGAGCAGTTCTTC | CASTKTGTGGYNEQFF | few | TRBJ2-1 | TRBD1 | TRBV7-2
TGTGCCAGCACCCAGACTAGCTTGAGGCCGCCGACTAGCACAGATACGCAGTATTTT | CASTQTSLRPPTSTDTQYF | - | TRBJ2-3 | TRBD2 | TRBV6-1
TGTGCCAGCAGTGAATCCCTAAGCAATGAGCAGTTCTTC | CASSESLSNEQFF | few | TRBJ2-1 | - | TRBV25-1